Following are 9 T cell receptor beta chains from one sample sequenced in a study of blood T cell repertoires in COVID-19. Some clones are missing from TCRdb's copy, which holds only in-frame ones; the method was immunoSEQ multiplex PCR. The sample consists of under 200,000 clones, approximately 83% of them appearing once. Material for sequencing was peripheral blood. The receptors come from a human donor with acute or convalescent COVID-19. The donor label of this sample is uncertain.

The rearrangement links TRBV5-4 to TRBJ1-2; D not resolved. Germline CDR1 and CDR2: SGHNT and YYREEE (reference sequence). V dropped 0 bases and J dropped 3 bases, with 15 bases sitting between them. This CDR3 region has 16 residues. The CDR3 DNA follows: TGTGCCAGCAGCTTGGACCCTCCATCAGCGGACTATGGCTACACCTTC. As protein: CASSLDPPSADYGYTF.

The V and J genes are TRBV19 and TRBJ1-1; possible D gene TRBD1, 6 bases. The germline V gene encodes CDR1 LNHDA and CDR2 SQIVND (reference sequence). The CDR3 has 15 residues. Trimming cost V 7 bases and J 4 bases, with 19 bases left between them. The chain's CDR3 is CASTNRVPRFTEAFF. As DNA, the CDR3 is TGTGCCAGTACTAACAGGGTACCGCGATTCACTGAAGCTTTCTTT.

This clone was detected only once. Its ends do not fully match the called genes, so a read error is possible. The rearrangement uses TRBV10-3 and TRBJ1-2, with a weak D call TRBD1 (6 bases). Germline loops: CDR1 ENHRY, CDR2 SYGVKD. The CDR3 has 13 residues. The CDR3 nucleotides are TGTGCCATCGGTGAGACAGGCGAGTATGGCTACACCTTC. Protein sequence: CAIGETGEYGYTF.

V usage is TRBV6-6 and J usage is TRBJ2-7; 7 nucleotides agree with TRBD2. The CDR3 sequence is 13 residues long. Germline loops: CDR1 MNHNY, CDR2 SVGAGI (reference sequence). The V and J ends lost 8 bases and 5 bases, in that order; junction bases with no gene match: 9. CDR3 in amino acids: CASRGGRGNEQYF. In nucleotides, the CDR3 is TGTGCCAGCCGTGGCGGGAGAGGGAACGAGCAGTACTTC.

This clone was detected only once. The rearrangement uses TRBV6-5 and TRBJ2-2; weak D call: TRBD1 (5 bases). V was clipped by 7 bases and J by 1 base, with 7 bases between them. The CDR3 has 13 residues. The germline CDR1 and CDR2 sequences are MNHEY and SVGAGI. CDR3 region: CASKRGNTGELFF. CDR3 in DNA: TGTGCCAGCAAAAGGGGGAACACCGGGGAGCTGTTTTTT.

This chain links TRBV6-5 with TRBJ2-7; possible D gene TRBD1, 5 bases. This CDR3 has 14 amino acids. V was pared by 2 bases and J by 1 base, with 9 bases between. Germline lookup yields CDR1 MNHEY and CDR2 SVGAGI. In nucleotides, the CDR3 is TGTGCCAGCAGTTACGGGCAGGGATCCTACGAGCAGTACTTC. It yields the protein CASSYGQGSYEQYF.

DNA of the CDR3: TGTGCCAGCAGCCCACACCAGGGAAATTCACCCCTCCACTTT. It yields the protein CASSPHQGNSPLHF. This rearrangement joins TRBV7-8 to TRBJ1-6, with D perhaps TRBD1 (5 bases). Germline lookup yields CDR1 SGHVS and CDR2 FQNEAQ. Trimming removed 5 bases from V and 7 bases from J, with 12 bases in between. This CDR3 has 14 residues. Together with reference TRBV7-8 and TRBJ1-6, the CDR3 gives the full variable domain: GAGVSQSPRYKVAKRGQDVALRCDPISGHVSLFWYQQALGQGPEFLTYFQNEAQLDKSGLPSDRFFAERPEGSVSTLKIQRTQQEDSAVYLCASSPHQGNSPLHFGNGTRLTVT.

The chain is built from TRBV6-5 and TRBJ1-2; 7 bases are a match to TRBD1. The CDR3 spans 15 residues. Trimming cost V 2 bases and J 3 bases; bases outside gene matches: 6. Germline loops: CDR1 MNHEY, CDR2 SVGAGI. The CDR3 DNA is TGTGCCAGCAGTTACCGCTTAGACAGGGACTATGGCTACACCTTC. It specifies CASSYRLDRDYGYTF.

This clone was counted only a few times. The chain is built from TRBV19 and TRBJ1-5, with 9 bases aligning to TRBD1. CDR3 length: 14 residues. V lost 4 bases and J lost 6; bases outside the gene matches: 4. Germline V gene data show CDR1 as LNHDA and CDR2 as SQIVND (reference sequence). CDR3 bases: TGTGCCAGTAGTACGGACAGGGGAGTTCAGCCCCAGCATTTT. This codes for CASSTDRGVQPQHF.